A selection of T cell receptor beta chains follows, all from one sample in a study of CD8 T cells in ankylosing spondylitis. TCRdb redid the calling of the 5' RACE reads with MiXCR, one entry per CDR3 protein. In the table there are 150,000 or so distinct CDR3 sequences, around a tenth of which are singletons. The sequenced sample consisted of blood, either unsorted or a sorted T cell fraction (not recorded which). These receptors were collected from a male donor with ankylosing spondylitis or in good health (not recorded which). Both conserved end residues are part of each CDR3. D genes are given only for firm matches. Expanded clones get a size class; other rows say once, few or many, or leave the size out.

v_call: TRBV29-1; clone_size: medium-sized; cdr3_length: 13; d_call: .; j_call: TRBJ2-3; cdr3_aa: CSVRIGGHDTQYF; cdr3_nt: TGCAGCGTTCGTATAGGTGGGCACGATACGCAGTATTTT
v_call: TRBV11-2; clone_size: many; cdr3_length: 11; d_call: .; j_call: TRBJ2-7; cdr3_aa: CASSAQWEQYF; cdr3_nt: TGTGCCAGCAGCGCTCAGTGGGAGCAGTACTTC
v_call: TRBV27; clone_size: few; cdr3_length: 13; d_call: .; j_call: TRBJ2-5; cdr3_aa: CASSRRIQETQYF; cdr3_nt: TGTGCCAGCTCCAGGCGGATCCAAGAGACCCAGTACTTC
v_call: TRBV20-1; clone_size: many; cdr3_length: 13; d_call: .; j_call: TRBJ2-3; cdr3_aa: CSALAVGTDTQYF; cdr3_nt: TGCAGTGCTTTAGCGGTTGGCACAGATACGCAGTATTTT
v_call: TRBV29-1; clone_size: many; cdr3_length: 14; d_call: .; j_call: TRBJ1-5; cdr3_aa: CSASRGGSNQPQHF; cdr3_nt: TGCAGCGCGTCACGGGGCGGTAGCAATCAGCCCCAGCATTTT
v_call: TRBV29-1; clone_size: many; cdr3_length: 13; d_call: TRBD1; j_call: TRBJ1-5; cdr3_aa: CSAETGGGQPQHF; cdr3_nt: TGCAGCGCCGAGACAGGGGGCGGCCAGCCCCAGCATTTT
v_call: TRBV12-3/TRBV12-4; clone_size: many; cdr3_length: 14; d_call: .; j_call: TRBJ1-1; cdr3_aa: CASSPGPRNTEAFF; cdr3_nt: TGTGCCAGCAGTCCGGGACCGAGGAACACTGAAGCTTTCTTT
v_call: TRBV29-1; clone_size: many; cdr3_length: 12; d_call: TRBD1; j_call: TRBJ1-1; cdr3_aa: CSVGTGNTEAFF; cdr3_nt: TGCAGCGTTGGGACAGGGAACACTGAAGCTTTCTTT
v_call: TRBV5-1; clone_size: many; cdr3_length: 14; d_call: .; j_call: TRBJ2-2; cdr3_aa: CASSLAQGTGELFF; cdr3_nt: TGCGCCAGCAGCTTGGCCCAGGGGACCGGGGAGCTGTTTTTT
v_call: TRBV4-3; clone_size: .; cdr3_length: 20; d_call: .; j_call: TRBJ1-2; cdr3_aa: CASSQDLGRKGAPRGYGYTF; cdr3_nt: TGCGCCAGCAGCCAAGATTTGGGTCGTAAGGGAGCCCCACGAGGCTATGGCTACACCTTC
v_call: TRBV29-1; clone_size: many; cdr3_length: 14; d_call: .; j_call: TRBJ2-2; cdr3_aa: CSAREGASLGELFF; cdr3_nt: TGCAGCGCCCGGGAGGGGGCTAGTCTCGGGGAGCTGTTTTTT
v_call: TRBV24-1; clone_size: many; cdr3_length: 14; d_call: .; j_call: TRBJ2-3; cdr3_aa: CATSDRDGTDTQYF; cdr3_nt: TGTGCCACCAGTGACCGGGACGGCACAGATACGCAGTATTTT
v_call: TRBV5-1; clone_size: many; cdr3_length: 12; d_call: .; j_call: TRBJ2-1; cdr3_aa: CASSTGGYEQFF; cdr3_nt: TGCGCCAGCAGCACCGGGGGTTATGAGCAGTTCTTC
v_call: TRBV20-1; clone_size: .; cdr3_length: 16; d_call: .; j_call: TRBJ2-1; cdr3_aa: CSARDRESGFYNEQFF; cdr3_nt: TGCAGTGCTAGAGATCGCGAAAGCGGTTTCTACAATGAGCAGTTCTTC
v_call: TRBV10-2; clone_size: many; cdr3_length: 15; d_call: TRBD1; j_call: TRBJ2-2; cdr3_aa: CASSEGRGLPGELFF; cdr3_nt: TGCGCCAGCAGTGAAGGCAGGGGGCTGCCCGGGGAGCTGTTTTTT
v_call: TRBV20-1; clone_size: once; cdr3_length: 15; d_call: .; j_call: TRBJ1-2; cdr3_aa: CSASSRDTGSYGYTF; cdr3_nt: TGCAGTGCCTCCTCTCGGGACACAGGGAGCTATGGCTACACCTTC
v_call: TRBV20-1; clone_size: many; cdr3_length: 17; d_call: .; j_call: TRBJ1-1; cdr3_aa: CSARGPQGGGLNTEAFF; cdr3_nt: TGCAGTGCTAGGGGCCCGCAGGGCGGTGGCTTGAACACTGAAGCTTTCTTT
v_call: TRBV5-1; clone_size: .; cdr3_length: 14; d_call: .; j_call: TRBJ2-7; cdr3_aa: CASSHGLSSYEQYF; cdr3_nt: TGCGCCAGCAGCCATGGACTCAGCTCCTACGAGCAGTACTTC
v_call: TRBV2; clone_size: many; cdr3_length: 14; d_call: TRBD1; j_call: TRBJ2-5; cdr3_aa: CASSEARQGETQYF; cdr3_nt: TGTGCCAGCAGTGAAGCGCGACAGGGGGAGACCCAGTACTTC
v_call: TRBV14; clone_size: many; cdr3_length: 18; d_call: .; j_call: TRBJ1-2; cdr3_aa: CASSPRAGQNRSNYGYTF; cdr3_nt: TGTGCCAGCAGCCCCCGCGCAGGACAGAACAGGTCTAACTATGGCTACACCTTC
v_call: TRBV3-1; clone_size: few; cdr3_length: 13; d_call: .; j_call: TRBJ2-2; cdr3_aa: CASRGSSTGELFF; cdr3_nt: TGTGCCAGCAGGGGGTCAAGCACCGGGGAGCTGTTTTTT
v_call: TRBV12-3/TRBV12-4; clone_size: many; cdr3_length: 16; d_call: .; j_call: TRBJ2-1; cdr3_aa: CASSGRVRSGGNEQFF; cdr3_nt: TGTGCCAGCAGCGGCCGCGTCCGGAGTGGGGGCAATGAGCAGTTCTTC
v_call: TRBV29-1; clone_size: many; cdr3_length: 13; d_call: TRBD1; j_call: TRBJ1-2; cdr3_aa: CSVEAGAGGSYTF; cdr3_nt: TGCAGCGTTGAAGCGGGGGCAGGGGGCAGCTACACCTTC
v_call: TRBV5-4; clone_size: many; cdr3_length: 14; d_call: TRBD2; j_call: TRBJ2-1; cdr3_aa: CASSLEGRESRQFF; cdr3_nt: TGTGCCAGCAGCTTGGAAGGGCGGGAGAGTCGGCAGTTCTTC
v_call: TRBV28; clone_size: .; cdr3_length: 13; d_call: .; j_call: TRBJ2-7; cdr3_aa: CASSLFSSYEQYF; cdr3_nt: TGTGCCAGCAGTTTATTCAGCTCCTACGAGCAGTACTTC
v_call: TRBV6-1; clone_size: few; cdr3_length: 16; d_call: TRBD1; j_call: TRBJ2-7; cdr3_aa: CASSPTGQGNSYEQYF; cdr3_nt: TGTGCCAGCAGTCCTACAGGACAGGGTAATTCCTACGAGCAGTACTTC
v_call: TRBV10-2; clone_size: .; cdr3_length: 14; d_call: TRBD1; j_call: TRBJ2-7; cdr3_aa: CAGRGGQGAREQYF; cdr3_nt: TGCGCCGGTCGAGGTGGACAGGGGGCTCGGGAGCAGTACTTC
v_call: TRBV20-1; clone_size: few; cdr3_length: 16; d_call: TRBD2; j_call: TRBJ2-3; cdr3_aa: CSARELAGGRPDTQYF; cdr3_nt: TGCAGTGCTAGAGAACTAGCGGGGGGCCGACCAGATACGCAGTATTTT
v_call: TRBV28; clone_size: few; cdr3_length: 15; d_call: TRBD2; j_call: TRBJ2-5; cdr3_aa: CASSLGGGVRETQYF; cdr3_nt: TGTGCCAGCAGTTTGGGCGGGGGAGTTCGAGAGACCCAGTACTTC
v_call: TRBV28; clone_size: few; cdr3_length: 15; d_call: .; j_call: TRBJ2-5; cdr3_aa: CASSWWGTIQETQYF; cdr3_nt: TGTGCCAGCAGTTGGTGGGGAACCATACAAGAGACCCAGTACTTC
v_call: TRBV6-6; clone_size: many; cdr3_length: 13; d_call: TRBD1; j_call: TRBJ1-1; cdr3_aa: CASAPLDRGSAFF; cdr3_nt: TGTGCCAGCGCTCCGCTGGACAGGGGATCAGCTTTCTTT
v_call: TRBV7-2; clone_size: .; cdr3_length: 14; d_call: TRBD1; j_call: TRBJ2-5; cdr3_aa: CASSSETGQETQYF; cdr3_nt: TGTGCCAGCAGCTCGGAGACAGGGCAAGAGACCCAGTACTTC
v_call: TRBV12-5; clone_size: .; cdr3_length: 13; d_call: .; j_call: TRBJ2-1; cdr3_aa: CASAEFSYNEQFF; cdr3_nt: TGTGCTAGTGCGGAGTTCTCCTACAATGAGCAGTTCTTC
v_call: TRBV5-1; clone_size: many; cdr3_length: 16; d_call: TRBD1; j_call: TRBJ2-3; cdr3_aa: CASSSGQGFGTDTQYF; cdr3_nt: TGCGCCAGCAGCTCCGGACAGGGATTCGGCACAGATACGCAGTATTTT
v_call: TRBV29-1; clone_size: many; cdr3_length: 11; d_call: .; j_call: TRBJ1-1; cdr3_aa: CSVVGDGVAFF; cdr3_nt: TGCAGCGTTGTTGGGGATGGAGTGGCTTTCTTT
v_call: TRBV7-2; clone_size: .; cdr3_length: 18; d_call: .; j_call: TRBJ2-5; cdr3_aa: CASSSRASSMYYQETQYF; cdr3_nt: TGTGCCAGCAGTTCCCGGGCTAGCTCCATGTATTACCAAGAGACCCAGTACTTC
v_call: TRBV21-1; clone_size: many; cdr3_length: 12; d_call: .; j_call: TRBJ2-1; cdr3_aa: CASSKRTGQPFF; cdr3_nt: TGTGCCAGCAGCAAAAGGACCGGACAGCCGTTCTTC
v_call: TRBV7-7; clone_size: many; cdr3_length: 15; d_call: TRBD2; j_call: TRBJ2-1; cdr3_aa: CASSQAGVGYNEQFF; cdr3_nt: TGTGCCAGCAGTCAAGCGGGAGTTGGCTACAATGAGCAGTTCTTC
v_call: TRBV7-9; clone_size: few; cdr3_length: 15; d_call: .; j_call: TRBJ2-7; cdr3_aa: CASSAQGTFAYEQYF; cdr3_nt: TGTGCCAGCAGCGCACAGGGGACTTTCGCCTACGAGCAGTACTTC
v_call: TRBV15; clone_size: many; cdr3_length: 13; d_call: .; j_call: TRBJ1-5; cdr3_aa: CATALSSNQPQHF; cdr3_nt: TGTGCCACCGCCCTTAGTAGCAATCAGCCCCAGCATTTT
v_call: TRBV9; clone_size: many; cdr3_length: 15; d_call: .; j_call: TRBJ2-2; cdr3_aa: CASTEGQSGTGELFF; cdr3_nt: TGTGCCAGCACCGAAGGACAGAGCGGAACCGGGGAGCTGTTTTTT
v_call: TRBV5-1; clone_size: many; cdr3_length: 13; d_call: TRBD1; j_call: TRBJ1-1; cdr3_aa: CASSLGGDREAFF; cdr3_nt: TGCGCCAGCAGCTTGGGTGGGGACAGAGAAGCTTTCTTT
v_call: TRBV6-1; clone_size: .; cdr3_length: 18; d_call: TRBD2; j_call: TRBJ2-2; cdr3_aa: CASRPGLAGGARPGELFF; cdr3_nt: TGTGCCAGCAGACCGGGACTAGCGGGGGGAGCCCGACCCGGGGAGCTGTTTTTT
v_call: TRBV7-9; clone_size: .; cdr3_length: 13; d_call: .; j_call: TRBJ2-4; cdr3_aa: CASSLETENIQYF; cdr3_nt: TGTGCCAGCAGCTTAGAAACGGAGAACATTCAGTACTTC
v_call: TRBV12-3/TRBV12-4; clone_size: many; cdr3_length: 15; d_call: TRBD2; j_call: TRBJ2-7; cdr3_aa: CASSGETSGRRFQYF; cdr3_nt: TGTGCCAGCAGTGGGGAGACTAGCGGGAGGCGTTTTCAGTACTTC
v_call: TRBV7-9; clone_size: many; cdr3_length: 15; d_call: .; j_call: TRBJ1-5; cdr3_aa: CASSLGHTFNQPQHF; cdr3_nt: TGTGCCAGCAGCTTAGGACACACCTTCAATCAGCCCCAGCATTTT
v_call: TRBV5-1; clone_size: many; cdr3_length: 16; d_call: .; j_call: TRBJ1-6; cdr3_aa: CASSLNDESYNSPLHF; cdr3_nt: TGCGCCAGCAGCTTGAACGACGAGTCCTATAATTCACCCCTCCACTTT
v_call: TRBV5-1; clone_size: .; cdr3_length: 13; d_call: .; j_call: TRBJ1-4; cdr3_aa: CASSFGPGKNCFF; cdr3_nt: .
v_call: TRBV20-1; clone_size: .; cdr3_length: 17; d_call: .; j_call: TRBJ2-2; cdr3_aa: CSARDRRQLPRTGELFF; cdr3_nt: TGCAGTGCTAGAGATCGTCGACAGCTACCTCGGACCGGGGAGCTGTTTTTT
v_call: TRBV20-1; clone_size: many; cdr3_length: 17; d_call: .; j_call: TRBJ1-4; cdr3_aa: CSARDPGRSSPNEKLFF; cdr3_nt: TGCAGTGCTAGAGATCCGGGCAGATCTTCACCTAATGAAAAACTGTTTTTT
v_call: TRBV5-1; clone_size: many; cdr3_length: 16; d_call: TRBD2; j_call: TRBJ2-7; cdr3_aa: CASSLAAVAGVYEQYF; cdr3_nt: TGCGCCAGCAGCTTGGCCGCGGTAGCGGGCGTCTACGAGCAGTACTTC
v_call: TRBV11-2; clone_size: .; cdr3_length: 14; d_call: .; j_call: TRBJ1-1; cdr3_aa: CASSPQGGFTEAFF; cdr3_nt: TGTGCCAGCAGCCCCCAGGGAGGGTTCACTGAAGCTTTCTTT
v_call: TRBV7-2; clone_size: many; cdr3_length: 15; d_call: TRBD2; j_call: TRBJ2-1; cdr3_aa: CASSLSGGVYNEQFF; cdr3_nt: TGTGCCAGCAGCTTAAGCGGGGGGGTCTACAATGAGCAGTTCTTC
v_call: TRBV6-5; clone_size: many; cdr3_length: 14; d_call: .; j_call: TRBJ2-7; cdr3_aa: CASSYNRDNGEQYF; cdr3_nt: TGTGCCAGCAGTTACAACAGGGACAATGGCGAGCAGTACTTC
v_call: TRBV20-1; clone_size: few; cdr3_length: 14; d_call: .; j_call: TRBJ2-7; cdr3_aa: CSARDKRSVYEQYF; cdr3_nt: TGCAGTGCTAGAGATAAGAGAAGCGTCTACGAGCAGTACTTC
v_call: TRBV14; clone_size: .; cdr3_length: 15; d_call: .; j_call: TRBJ2-3; cdr3_aa: CASSPPTGSTDTQYF; cdr3_nt: TGTGCCAGCAGCCCACCGACGGGTAGCACAGATACGCAGTATTTT
v_call: TRBV9; clone_size: many; cdr3_length: 15; d_call: TRBD2; j_call: TRBJ2-7; cdr3_aa: CASSVSGKSSYEQYF; cdr3_nt: TGTGCCAGCAGCGTGAGCGGGAAAAGCTCCTACGAGCAGTACTTC